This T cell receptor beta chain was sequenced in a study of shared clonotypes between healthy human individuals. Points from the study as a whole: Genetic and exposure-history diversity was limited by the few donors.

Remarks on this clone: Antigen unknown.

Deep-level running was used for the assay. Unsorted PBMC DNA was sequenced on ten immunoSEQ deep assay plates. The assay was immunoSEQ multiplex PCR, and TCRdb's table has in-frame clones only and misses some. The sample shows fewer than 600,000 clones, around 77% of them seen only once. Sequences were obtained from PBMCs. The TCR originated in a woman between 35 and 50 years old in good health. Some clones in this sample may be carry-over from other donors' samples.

CDR3 in amino acids: CASSPPGVNTEAFF. In DNA form, the CDR3 reads TGTGCCAGCAGCCCCCCGGGCGTGAACACTGAAGCTTTCTTT. This chain uses TRBV6-5 with TRBJ1-1; D is ambiguous. V gave up 6 bases and J gave up 0 bases, with 11 bases separating them. Germline assignment: CDR1 MNHEY and CDR2 SVGAGI. This CDR3 region has 14 residues.